This is a list of T cell receptor beta chains from one sample in a study of quantifying T cell responses using KT2 cells. TCRdb analysed the UMI-ligation and nested PCR reads with MiXCR anew, one entry per CDR3 protein. The sample holds 25,000 to 35,000 distinct CDR3 sequences, less than 7.5% seen once. Material: PBMCs spiked with cells of the T cell clone KT2. Receptors were obtained from a human donor. CDR3s include the opening cysteine and the closing phenylalanine or tryptophan. Fields, in order: D gene, clone size, V gene, J gene, CDR3 protein, CDR3 DNA. A D gene is named only where the DNA matches it firmly. A clone size is listed for some rows: how often the clone was seen (once, few, many), or a class if it is expanded.

>NA|many|TRBV4-2|TRBJ1-4
CASSQDMQGGNEKLFF
TGTGCCAGCAGCCAAGATATGCAGGGAGGGAATGAAAAACTGTTTTTT
>NA|many|TRBV9|TRBJ1-1
CASSVVAGGDNEAFF
TGTGCCAGCAGCGTAGTGGCAGGAGGAGACAATGAAGCTTTCTTT
>NA|NA|TRBV14|TRBJ2-7
CASSQGSARVQYF
TGTGCCAGCAGCCAAGGGTCGGCCAGAGTGCAGTACTTC
>NA|few|TRBV6-4|TRBJ2-1
CASSDSGVSSYNEQFF
TGTGCCAGCAGTGACTCGGGGGTGAGCTCCTACAATGAGCAGTTCTTC
>NA|few|TRBV18|TRBJ2-1
CASSPTRFRDNEQFF
TGTGCCAGCTCTCCTACTAGGTTTCGGGACAATGAGCAGTTCTTC
>TRBD2|many|TRBV11-2|TRBJ2-3
CASSRNTLLAGTTDTQYF
TGTGCCAGCAGCCGTAACACCTTACTAGCGGGAACCACAGATACGCAGTATTTT
>TRBD1|many|TRBV29-1|TRBJ2-5
CSVEPRDSEETQYF
TGCAGCGTGGAGCCCCGGGACAGTGAAGAGACCCAGTACTTC
>NA|few|TRBV12-3/TRBV12-4|TRBJ2-1
CASTLGTEQFF
TGTGCCAGCACCTTGGGAACTGAGCAGTTCTTC
>NA|few|TRBV12-3/TRBV12-4|TRBJ1-3
CASSLAPGVSGNTIYF
TGTGCCAGCAGTTTAGCCCCAGGGGTTTCTGGAAACACCATATATTTT
>TRBD1|many|TRBV12-3/TRBV12-4|TRBJ2-2
CASRPGQVRTGELFF
TGTGCCAGCAGACCGGGACAGGTTCGCACCGGGGAGCTGTTTTTT
>NA|many|TRBV11-2|TRBJ1-1
CASSLGPPGWTEAFF
TGTGCCAGCAGCTTGGGTCCTCCAGGGTGGACTGAAGCTTTCTTT
>NA|many|TRBV3-1|TRBJ1-5
CASSLADRQGPQHF
TGTGCCAGCAGCCTGGCGGACCGCCAAGGGCCCCAGCATTTT
>NA|few|TRBV10-1|TRBJ2-3
CASSGLGASTDTQYF
TGCGCCAGCAGCGGGCTTGGGGCTAGCACAGATACGCAGTATTTT
>NA|NA|TRBV7-9|TRBJ2-1
CASSLYLGNEQFF
TGTGCCAGCAGCTTATACCTAGGTAATGAGCAGTTCTTC
>NA|medium-sized|TRBV10-3|TRBJ2-6
CAIPAPARGSGANVLTF
TGTGCCATCCCGGCGCCAGCGAGGGGCTCTGGGGCCAACGTCCTGACTTTC
>NA|many|TRBV20-1|TRBJ2-7
CSPVGGSYEQYF
TGCAGTCCCGTGGGGGGCAGCTACGAGCAGTACTTC
>NA|few|TRBV12-3/TRBV12-4|TRBJ1-3
CASSWDRSGNTIYF
TGTGCCAGCAGCTGGGACCGCTCTGGAAACACCATATATTTT
>TRBD2|few|TRBV20-1|TRBJ2-1
CSARDTSGSSPNNEQFF
TGCAGTGCTAGAGATACTAGCGGGAGCAGTCCTAACAATGAGCAGTTCTTC